This paragraph covers one TCR beta chain sequence. Its matching antigen is unknown. TCR beta cDNA libraries included unique molecular identifiers. T cells, roughly 0.95 to 10 million of them, yielded roughly 0.5 million cDNA molecules. TCRdb used MiXCR to reprocess the PCR reads, holding one entry per CDR3 protein. The table shows approximately 440,000 distinct CDR3 sequences, with around 40% occurring only once. These data originate in a study of post-analysis software for immune sequencing data. For the study at large: Recorded disease courses covered relapsing-remitting, secondary progressive and progressive-relapsing multiple sclerosis. Some patients had no subtype annotation. Study-wide findings and caveats: Patients used about five TRBV segments, including TRBV5-6, TRBV5-1 and TRBV20-1, more often than controls. Under F measure analysis, samples from one preparation batch co-clustered strongly. Multiple sclerosis patients had significantly lower normalized Chao1 diversity than controls.

This CDR3 contains 15 residues. Germline CDR1 and CDR2: SQVTM and ANQGSEA. Trimming removed 7 bases from V and 8 bases from J, with 23 bases in between. The sequenced sample consisted of blood. This chain joins TRBV29-1 and TRBJ1-4, with D possibly TRBD1 on 6 matching bases. The sequence derives from a girl aged 5 to 17 with multiple sclerosis. CDR3 nucleotides: TGCAGCGCTGCGGGAATCCGGGGGGGCGCAGAAAAACTGTTTTTT. It is translated as CSAAGIRGGAEKLFF.